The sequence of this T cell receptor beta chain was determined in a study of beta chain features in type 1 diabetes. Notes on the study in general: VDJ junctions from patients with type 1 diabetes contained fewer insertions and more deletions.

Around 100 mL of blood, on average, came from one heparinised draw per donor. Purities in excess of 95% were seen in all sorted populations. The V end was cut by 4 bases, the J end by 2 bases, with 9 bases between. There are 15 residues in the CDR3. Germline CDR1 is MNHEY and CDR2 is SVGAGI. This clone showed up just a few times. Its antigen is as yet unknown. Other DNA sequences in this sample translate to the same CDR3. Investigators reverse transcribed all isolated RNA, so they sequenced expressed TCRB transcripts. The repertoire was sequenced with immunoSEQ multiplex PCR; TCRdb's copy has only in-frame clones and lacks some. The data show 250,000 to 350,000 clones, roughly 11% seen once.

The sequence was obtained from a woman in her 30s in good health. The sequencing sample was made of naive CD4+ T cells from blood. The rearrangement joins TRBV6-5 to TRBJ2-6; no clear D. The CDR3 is CASSSSGTGANVLTF. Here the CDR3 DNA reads TGTGCCAGCAGTTCTTCAGGAACTGGGGCCAACGTCCTGACTTTC.